Following are 5 T cell receptor beta chains from one sample sequenced in a study of blood T cell repertoires in COVID-19. Clones were read by immunoSEQ multiplex PCR, and TCRdb kept only the in-frame ones, dropping some. The sample shows around 160,000 clones, around 81% of them seen only once. Sequencing input: peripheral blood. These receptors were obtained from a man aged 60-69 years with active or convalescent COVID-19.

The J gene is TRBJ1-5, the V gene TRBV18; no firm D call. Germline CDR1 is KGHSH and CDR2 is LQKENI. Trimming took 3 bases from V and 6 from J, leaving 21 bases between them. CDR3 length: 17 amino acids. CDR3 DNA: TGTGCCAGCTCACCCCGACCGGGAGGAGTTGAAGCTCAGCCCCAGCATTTT. Its translation: CASSPRPGGVEAQPQHF. The full variable domain, its missing parts supplied by reference TRBV18 and TRBJ1-5, is NAGVMQNPRHLVRRRGQEARLRCSPMKGHSHVYWYRQLPEEGLKFMVYLQKENIIDESGMPKERFSAEFPKEGPSILRIQQVVRGDSAAYFCASSPRPGGVEAQPQHFGDGTRLSIL.

J is TRBJ2-5 and V is TRBV15, with 11 bases lining up with TRBD2. Germline V lookup: CDR1 LNHNV, CDR2 YYDKDF (reference sequence). The CDR3 loop spans 17 amino acids. V lost 1 base and J lost 6; bases outside the gene matches: 10. CDR3 protein: CATSRALSGRAAKTQYF. The DNA for the CDR3 is TGTGCCACCAGCAGAGCCCTTAGCGGGAGGGCCGCGAAGACCCAGTACTTC. The entire variable domain, with the rest obtained from reference TRBV15 and TRBJ2-5, is as follows: DAMVIQNPRYQVTQFGKPVTLSCSQTLNHNVMYWYQQKSSQAPKLLFHYYDKDFNNEADTPDNFQSRRPNTSFCFLDIRSPGLGDTAMYLCATSRALSGRAAKTQYFGPGTRLLVL.

This clone has just a few counts. The chain couples TRBV5-4 to TRBJ1-5, with 10 bases lining up with TRBD1. J was trimmed by 0 bases and V by 4 bases; bases with no gene match: 10. Germline V gives CDR1 SGHNT, CDR2 YYREEE (reference sequence). This CDR3 is 18 amino acids long. CDR3 coding DNA: TGTGCCAGCAGCCAAATGGACAGGGGGGGATATAGCAATCAGCCCCAGCATTTT. Translating gives CASSQMDRGGYSNQPQHF.

The chain carries TRBV28 and TRBJ1-1; tentatively, D is TRBD1 (6 bases). CDR1 MDHEN and CDR2 SYDVKM come from the germline V gene. The CDR3 spans 16 residues. Between the trimmed V and J ends, which lost 6 bases and 1 base, there was a span of 18 bases. The CDR3 region has the DNA TGTGCCAGCAGCGAAACAGGGATCGCGACGAACACTGAAGCTTTCTTT. Residues: CASSETGIATNTEAFF.

The J gene is TRBJ2-7, the V gene TRBV11-2; 10 positions agree with TRBD2. The V and J ends lost 5 bases and 3 bases, in that order; junction bases with no gene match: 4. The CDR3 contains 14 residues. From germline, CDR1 is SGHAT and CDR2 FQNNGV. The CDR3 DNA reads as TGTGCCAGCAGCCCTTCTAGCGGGGGCTACGAGCAGTACTTC. It specifies CASSPSSGGYEQYF.